Listed below are T cell receptor beta chains from one sample, sequenced in a study of blood T cell repertoires in COVID-19. Sequencing was performed with immunoSEQ multiplex PCR; in TCRdb, only in-frame clones are kept and a portion is missing. The sample consists of a few hundred thousand clones, around 90% of them appearing once. Material: peripheral blood. The receptors here all came from a woman between 18 and 30 years old who had recovered from COVID-19. CDR3s include the opening cysteine and the closing phenylalanine or tryptophan. D genes are given only for firm matches. Only some rows state a clone size, as once, few, many or a class for expanded clones.

>-|TRBD2|TRBV6-2/TRBV6-3|TRBJ2-2
TGTGCCAGCAGTTATAGCGGGAGGATCACCGGGGAGCTGTTTTTT
CASSYSGRITGELFF
>once|-|TRBV19|TRBJ1-1
TGTGCCAGTAGTATAACGTCCGGGATGAACACTGAAGCTTTCTTT
CASSITSGMNTEAFF
>-|-|TRBV20-1|TRBJ2-7
TGCAGTGCTCCCTCTACGAGGGAGCAGTACTTC
CSAPSTREQYF
>once|-|TRBV18|TRBJ1-5
TGTGCCAGCTCCGAGGTCAATCAGCCCCAGCATTTT
CASSEVNQPQHF
>-|TRBD2|TRBV30|TRBJ2-5
TGTGCCTGGAGAATCGGGGGGCAAGAGACCCAGTACTTC
CAWRIGGQETQYF
>-|TRBD1|TRBV19|TRBJ1-1
TGTGCCAGTAGTATAACTAGGACAGGGAGGTCGACTGAAGCTTTCTTT
CASSITRTGRSTEAFF
>once|TRBD1|TRBV5-1|TRBJ2-7
TGCGCCAGCAGCTTAGGGACAGGCGAGCAGTACTTC
CASSLGTGEQYF
>-|TRBD2|TRBV6-2/TRBV6-3|TRBJ2-3
TGTGCCAGCAGTTATAACCGCGGGACTAGCGGGAGGGCCCCAGATACGCAGTATTTT
CASSYNRGTSGRAPDTQYF
>-|TRBD1|TRBV7-7|TRBJ2-5
TGTGCCAGCAGCTCGGAACAGGGGAATCGTGAGACCCAGTACTTC
CASSSEQGNRETQYF
>-|TRBD1|TRBV29-1|TRBJ1-2
TGCAGCGTTGAACAGGGGGACGGCTACACCTTC
CSVEQGDGYTF
>-|-|TRBV23-1|TRBJ2-7
TGCGCCAGCAGTCAATCGTCGTGCCTAGCGCCCACCTACGAGCAGTACTTC
CASSQSSCLAPTYEQYF
>-|-|TRBV15|TRBJ1-1
TGTGCCACCAGCAGACTCAGGGAAACTGAAGCTTTCTTT
CATSRLRETEAFF
>-|-|TRBV6-4|TRBJ2-1
TGTGCCAGCAGTGAATCGTTCGGGTCAGGGAAGTTCTTC
CASSESFGSGKFF
>-|-|TRBV27|TRBJ1-1
TGTGCCAGCAGCGCCCTAGGGGCTGCCACTGAAGCTTTCTTT
CASSALGAATEAFF
>-|-|TRBV19|TRBJ2-1
TGTGCCAGTAGTATCTGGGCTAGCCTAAACAATGAGCAGTTCTTC
CASSIWASLNNEQFF
>-|-|TRBV25-1|TRBJ2-5
TGTGCCAGCAGTGAATATATGAGTTGGCTAGATCGTACGGAGACCCAGTACTTC
CASSEYMSWLDRTETQYF
>-|-|TRBV9|TRBJ1-4
TGTGCCAGCAGCGTAGACCCGGAAGGGGCTGGCGAAAAACTGTTTTTT
CASSVDPEGAGEKLFF
>-|-|TRBV7-3|TRBJ1-1
TGTGCCAGCAGCGCTAGCGAGGGGACTGAAGCTTTCTTT
CASSASEGTEAFF
>-|-|TRBV29-1|TRBJ1-5
TGCAGCGCCCTCGGGACAAAGGACGGGTCCCAGCATTTT
CSALGTKDGSQHF
>-|-|TRBV29-1|TRBJ1-1
TGCAGCGTTGAAGGGTTGAGGGTTCCGAACACTGAAGCTTTCTTT
CSVEGLRVPNTEAFF
>-|-|TRBV13|TRBJ1-6
TGTGCCAGCAGCTTGGCCCCCTATAATTCACCCCTCCACTTT
CASSLAPYNSPLHF
>-|TRBD1|TRBV9|TRBJ1-5
TGTGCCAGCAGCGAGGGACAGTTACCGTATAGCAATCAGCCCCAGCATTTT
CASSEGQLPYSNQPQHF
>-|-|TRBV12-3/TRBV12-4|TRBJ2-1
TGTGCCAGCAGAAGACTAGGCAATGAGCAGTTCTTC
CASRRLGNEQFF
>-|-|TRBV28|TRBJ1-1
TGTGCCAGCAGTTGGGATTATCTATTAGGGGCCACTGAAGCTTTCTTT
CASSWDYLLGATEAFF
>-|TRBD1|TRBV4-3|TRBJ2-1
TGCGCCAGCAGCCAAGCCGGGACAGGGGAATACAATGAGCAGTTCTTC
CASSQAGTGEYNEQFF
>-|TRBD2|TRBV5-1|TRBJ2-1
TGCGCCAGCAGCTTGAGGTCGCTAGCGGATATGAGCTCCTACAATGAGCAGTTCTTC
CASSLRSLADMSSYNEQFF
>-|-|TRBV7-6|TRBJ2-5
TGTGCCAGCAGCTTAGAAGACAGAGCCGGGGAGACCCAGTACTTC
CASSLEDRAGETQYF
>-|-|TRBV19|TRBJ1-6
TGTGCCAGTAGTGTGAGGAGCTCCTATAATTCACCCCTCCACTTT
CASSVRSSYNSPLHF
>-|TRBD1|TRBV12-3/TRBV12-4|TRBJ1-5
TGTGCCAGCAGTTCACAGGGGAGTCAGCCCCAGCATTTT
CASSSQGSQPQHF
>-|-|TRBV7-3|TRBJ2-7
TGTGCCAGCAGCCCTCGGCTAGCGTTCGGCGAGCAGTACTTC
CASSPRLAFGEQYF
>-|-|TRBV7-9|TRBJ2-5
TGTGCCAGCAGCTCCTTCCTCGAGACCCAGTACTTC
CASSSFLETQYF
>-|TRBD1|TRBV13|TRBJ2-7
TGTGCCAGCAGCTATGACAGGGTAGGTTCCTACGAGCAGTACTTC
CASSYDRVGSYEQYF
>-|-|TRBV19|TRBJ2-1
TGTGCCAGTAGTATTTTTGGCGGAAAATCCTACAATGAGCAGTTCTTC
CASSIFGGKSYNEQFF
>-|-|TRBV18|TRBJ1-1
TGTGCCAGCTCACCAAAGGGGCCCCCGAACACTGAAGCTTTCTTT
CASSPKGPPNTEAFF
>-|-|TRBV7-2|TRBJ2-7
TGTGCCAGCAGCCATATCCCTCTAGCGCCCTACGAGCAGTACTTC
CASSHIPLAPYEQYF
>-|TRBD1|TRBV24-1|TRBJ2-1
TGTGCCACCAGTGACAACGGACAGGCAGCTTACAATGAGCAGTTCTTC
CATSDNGQAAYNEQFF
>few|TRBD2|TRBV5-1|TRBJ2-3
TGCGCCAGCAGGGGACTAGCGGGAGTGGAAACAGATACGCAGTATTTT
CASRGLAGVETDTQYF
>-|TRBD1|TRBV4-3|TRBJ1-1
TGCGCCAGCACCACCGGGACAGGGGACACTGAAGCTTTCTTT
CASTTGTGDTEAFF
>-|-|TRBV5-4|TRBJ1-3
TGTGCCAGCACTTATTTCGGGGGGGCGATCTCTGGAAACACCATATATTTT
CASTYFGGAISGNTIYF
>-|-|TRBV7-3|TRBJ2-3
TGTGCCAGCAGCGCCGCTAGGACAGATACGCAGTATTTT
CASSAARTDTQYF
>-|-|TRBV25-1|TRBJ2-7
TGTGCCAGCAGTGAGACGGAGAGCTCCTACGAGCAGTACTTC
CASSETESSYEQYF
>-|-|TRBV9|TRBJ2-1
TGTGCCAGTAGCATCCGGGTCAATGAGCAGTTCTTC
CASSIRVNEQFF
>few|TRBD1|TRBV4-3|TRBJ1-3
TGCGCCAGCAGCCAAGGGACAGGGACTGGAAACACCATATATTTT
CASSQGTGTGNTIYF
>-|-|TRBV6-5|TRBJ1-2
TGTGCCAGCAGTTACCTGCCCAGGGGCAGCTATGGCTACACCTTC
CASSYLPRGSYGYTF
>-|TRBD2|TRBV27|TRBJ2-1
TGTGCCAGCAGTTCCGGGACTAGCGGGATTGGGGAGCAGTTCTTC
CASSSGTSGIGEQFF
>-|-|TRBV7-2|TRBJ1-2
TGTGCCAGCAGCTTAGGGTACAGGCTAGCTAACTATGGCTACACCTTC
CASSLGYRLANYGYTF
>few|-|TRBV5-1|TRBJ2-1
TGCGCCAGCAGCCCCGGGGGGAGGGGGTACAATGAGCAGTTCTTC
CASSPGGRGYNEQFF
>few|TRBD2|TRBV7-9|TRBJ2-7
TGTGCCAGCGGACAGACTAGCGGGAGCTACGAGCAGTACTTC
CASGQTSGSYEQYF
>-|-|TRBV14|TRBJ2-7
TGTGCCAGCAGCCAAGTGAACAGGGTTTACGAGCAGTACTTC
CASSQVNRVYEQYF
>few|TRBD1|TRBV28|TRBJ2-7
TGTGCCAGCACCCTATCAGACAGGGGCTCCTACGAGCAGTACTTC
CASTLSDRGSYEQYF
>-|-|TRBV25-1|TRBJ2-2
TGTGCCAGCAGTGAAGAAACTTGGAGTGCCGGGGAGCTGTTTTTT
CASSEETWSAGELFF
>-|-|TRBV27|TRBJ1-1
TGTGCCAGCAGTCTAGATCAGGGCTGGGACACTGAAGCTTTCTTT
CASSLDQGWDTEAFF
>-|TRBD1|TRBV29-1|TRBJ1-2
TGCAGCGTTGGACAGGGTGAAAAGGATGAAAAAGGCTACACCTTC
CSVGQGEKDEKGYTF
>-|TRBD1|TRBV7-2|TRBJ1-1
TGTGCCAGCAGCTTTTCAGGGGGCGATCGGATGAGCACTGAAGCTTTCTTT
CASSFSGGDRMSTEAFF
>-|-|TRBV6-8|TRBJ1-5
TGTGCCAGCAGTTACGTAGGAGGGGGCAATCAGCCCCAGCATTTT
CASSYVGGGNQPQHF
>once|-|TRBV11-2|TRBJ2-2
TGTGCCAGCAGCTTTCTACTTATCACCGGGGAGCTGTTTTTT
CASSFLLITGELFF
>-|-|TRBV7-2|TRBJ1-1
TGTGCCAGCAGCTTACGGGGGAATGAAGCTTTCTTT
CASSLRGNEAFF
>-|TRBD2|TRBV10-3|TRBJ2-5
TGTGCCATCAGTGAGTCGGCGGCTAGCGGGATCGAAGAGACCCAGTACTTC
CAISESAASGIEETQYF